This T cell receptor beta chain was captured by sequencing in a study of T cell responses to AZD1222 COVID-19 vaccine. Whole-study results and caveats: White British ancestry dominated among donors, who included more females, and clonal diversity was possibly underestimated. Only a handful of AZD1222 recipients, more than five in all, had baseline seropositivity. In the spike-specific TCR repertoire, nearly half reportedly target unmutated variant regions.

The repertoire was sequenced with immunoSEQ multiplex PCR; TCRdb's copy has only in-frame clones and lacks some. The sample lists approximately 110,000 clones; 85% to 90% were seen once. The CDR3 length is 14 residues. Trimming took off 0 bases at V and 8 bases at J, with 11 bases between the two ends. Germline V lookup: CDR1 SGHRS, CDR2 YFSETQ. Researchers grouped second doses given at about 4 or about 12 weeks into one pool. As concerns this clone: Its antigen is unidentified.

The receptor was derived from an adult who received the AZD1222 COVID-19 vaccine. The chain recombines TRBV5-1 with TRBJ1-4; no firm D call. Sample: peripheral blood, taken 28 days after the second AZD1222 dose. The CDR3 region is CASSLGTPVEKLFF. DNA of the CDR3: TGCGCCAGCAGCTTGGGGACGCCGGTAGAAAAACTGTTTTTT.